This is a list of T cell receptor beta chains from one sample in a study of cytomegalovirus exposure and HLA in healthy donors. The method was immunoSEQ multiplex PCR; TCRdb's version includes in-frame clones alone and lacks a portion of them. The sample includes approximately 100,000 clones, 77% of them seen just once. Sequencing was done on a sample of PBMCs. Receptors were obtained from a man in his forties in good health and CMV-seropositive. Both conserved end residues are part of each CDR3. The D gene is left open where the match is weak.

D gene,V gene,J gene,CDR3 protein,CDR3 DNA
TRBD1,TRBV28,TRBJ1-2,CASSLPGTGERGYTF,TGTGCCAGCAGTTTACCCGGGACAGGGGAAAGGGGCTACACCTTC
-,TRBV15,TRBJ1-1,CATSAGLNTEAFF,TGTGCCACCAGCGCGGGTCTGAACACTGAAGCTTTCTTT
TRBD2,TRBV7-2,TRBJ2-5,CASSLDGGAPETQYF,TGTGCCAGCAGCTTAGACGGGGGGGCTCCGGAGACCCAGTACTTC
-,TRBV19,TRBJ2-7,CASSIDRLRVLYEQYF,TGTGCCAGTAGTATAGATCGCTTGCGGGTGTTGTACGAGCAGTACTTC
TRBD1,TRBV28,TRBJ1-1,CASSLNRRGQTNTEAFF,TGTGCCAGCAGTTTAAATCGGAGGGGGCAGACGAACACTGAAGCTTTCTTT
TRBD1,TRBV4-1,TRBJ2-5,CASSQPRTGDQETQYF,TGCGCCAGCAGCCAACCTCGGACAGGGGACCAAGAGACCCAGTACTTC
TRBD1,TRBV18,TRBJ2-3,CASSPPGDSGRTDTQYF,TGTGCCAGCTCACCACCGGGGGACAGCGGTAGGACAGATACGCAGTATTTT
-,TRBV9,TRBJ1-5,CASSPTGIHQPQHF,TGTGCCAGCAGCCCAACAGGGATTCATCAGCCCCAGCATTTT
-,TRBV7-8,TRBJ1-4,CASSRRTVGEKLFF,TGTGCCAGCAGCCGTCGGACTGTCGGTGAAAAACTGTTTTTT
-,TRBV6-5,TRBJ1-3,CASRRSGSGNTIYF,TGTGCCAGCAGGCGTTCCGGGTCTGGAAACACCATATATTTT